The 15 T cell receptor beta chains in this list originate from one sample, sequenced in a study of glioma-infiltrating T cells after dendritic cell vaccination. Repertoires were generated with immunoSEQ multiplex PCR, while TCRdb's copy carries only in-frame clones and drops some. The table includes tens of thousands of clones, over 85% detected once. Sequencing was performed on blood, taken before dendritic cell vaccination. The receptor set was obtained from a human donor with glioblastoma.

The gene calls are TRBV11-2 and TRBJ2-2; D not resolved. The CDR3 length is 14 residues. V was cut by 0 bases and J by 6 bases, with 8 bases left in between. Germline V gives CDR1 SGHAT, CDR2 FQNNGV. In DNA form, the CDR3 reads TGTGCCAGCAGCTTAGATTCCCCTTCCGGGGAGCTGTTTTTT. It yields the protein CASSLDSPSGELFF.

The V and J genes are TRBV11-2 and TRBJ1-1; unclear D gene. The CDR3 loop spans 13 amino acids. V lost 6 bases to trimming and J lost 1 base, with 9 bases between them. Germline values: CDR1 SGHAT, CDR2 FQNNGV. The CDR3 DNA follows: TGTGCCAGCAGGGGCCGTCAGAACACTGAAGCTTTCTTT. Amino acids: CASRGRQNTEAFF.

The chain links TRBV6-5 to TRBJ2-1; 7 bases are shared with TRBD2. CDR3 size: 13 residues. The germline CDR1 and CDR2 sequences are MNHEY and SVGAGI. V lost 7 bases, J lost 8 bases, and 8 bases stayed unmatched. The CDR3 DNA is TGTGCCAGCACTCCTCCGGGGGGATATGAGCAGTTCTTC. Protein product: CASTPPGGYEQFF.

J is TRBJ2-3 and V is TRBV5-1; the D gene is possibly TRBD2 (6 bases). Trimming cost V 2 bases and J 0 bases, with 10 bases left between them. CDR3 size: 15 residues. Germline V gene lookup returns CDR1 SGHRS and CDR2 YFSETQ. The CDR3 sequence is CASSFRRGSTDTQYF. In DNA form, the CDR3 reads TGCGCCAGCAGCTTCAGGCGGGGAAGCACAGATACGCAGTATTTT.

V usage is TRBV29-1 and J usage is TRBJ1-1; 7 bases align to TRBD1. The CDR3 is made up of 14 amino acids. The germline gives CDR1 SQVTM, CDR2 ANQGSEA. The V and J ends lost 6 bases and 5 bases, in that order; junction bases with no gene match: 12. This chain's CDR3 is CSVHLAQGVTEAFF. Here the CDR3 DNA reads TGCAGCGTACACCTTGCCCAGGGGGTTACTGAAGCTTTCTTT.

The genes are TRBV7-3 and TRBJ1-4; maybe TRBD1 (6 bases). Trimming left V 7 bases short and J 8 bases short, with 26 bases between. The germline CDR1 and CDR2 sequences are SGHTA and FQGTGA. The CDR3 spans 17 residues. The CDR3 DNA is TGTGCCAGCAACTACACCCCTCCCGGGGGCGGGAGGGAAAAACTGTTTTTT. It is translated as CASNYTPPGGGREKLFF. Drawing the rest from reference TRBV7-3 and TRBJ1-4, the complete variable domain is GAGVSQTPSNKVTEKGKYVELRCDPISGHTALYWYRQSLGQGPEFLIYFQGTGAADDSGLPNDRFFAVRPEGSVSTLKIQRTERGDSAVYLCASNYTPPGGGREKLFFGSGTQLSVL.

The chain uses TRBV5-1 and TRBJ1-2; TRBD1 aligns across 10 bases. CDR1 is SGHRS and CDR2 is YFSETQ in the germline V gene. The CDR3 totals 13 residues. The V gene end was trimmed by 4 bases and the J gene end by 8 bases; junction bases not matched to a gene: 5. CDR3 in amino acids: CASSQGTGEGYTF. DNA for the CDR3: TGCGCCAGCAGCCAAGGGACAGGGGAAGGCTACACCTTC.

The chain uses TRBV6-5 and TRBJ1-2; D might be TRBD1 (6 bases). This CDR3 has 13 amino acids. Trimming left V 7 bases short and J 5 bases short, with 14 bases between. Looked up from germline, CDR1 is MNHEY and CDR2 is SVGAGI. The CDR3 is CASTADRTYGYTF. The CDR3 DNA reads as TGTGCCAGCACCGCCGACAGGACTTATGGCTACACCTTC.

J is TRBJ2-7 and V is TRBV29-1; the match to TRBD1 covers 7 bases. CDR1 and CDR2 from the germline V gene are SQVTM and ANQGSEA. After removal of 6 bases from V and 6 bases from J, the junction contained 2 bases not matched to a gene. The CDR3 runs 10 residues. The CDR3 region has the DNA TGCAGCGTCGGGACAGCCGAGCAGTACTTC. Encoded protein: CSVGTAEQYF.

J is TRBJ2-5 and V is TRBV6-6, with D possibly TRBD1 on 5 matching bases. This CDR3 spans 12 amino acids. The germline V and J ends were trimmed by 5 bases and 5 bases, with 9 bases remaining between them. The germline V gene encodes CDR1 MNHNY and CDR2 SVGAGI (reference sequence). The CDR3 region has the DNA TGTGCCAGCAGTATCCAGGGCGAGACCCAGTACTTC. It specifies CASSIQGETQYF.

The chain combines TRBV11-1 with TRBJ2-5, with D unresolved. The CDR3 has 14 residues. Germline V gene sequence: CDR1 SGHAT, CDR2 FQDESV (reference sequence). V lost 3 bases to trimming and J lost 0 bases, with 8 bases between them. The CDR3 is CASSLRLNQETQYF. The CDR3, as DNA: TGTGCCAGCAGCTTGCGACTTAACCAAGAGACCCAGTACTTC.

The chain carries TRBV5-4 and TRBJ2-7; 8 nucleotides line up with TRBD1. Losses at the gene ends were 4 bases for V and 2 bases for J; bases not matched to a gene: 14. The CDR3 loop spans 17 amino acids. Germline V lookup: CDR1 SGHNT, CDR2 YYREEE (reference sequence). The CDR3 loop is CASSARAGTGQTYEQYF. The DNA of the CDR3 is TGTGCCAGCAGCGCCAGGGCGGGGACAGGACAAACCTACGAGCAGTACTTC.

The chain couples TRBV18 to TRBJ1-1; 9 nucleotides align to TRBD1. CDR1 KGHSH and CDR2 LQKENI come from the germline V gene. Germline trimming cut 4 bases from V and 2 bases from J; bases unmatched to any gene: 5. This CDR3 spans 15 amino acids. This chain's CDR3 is CASSLDRGVNTEAFF. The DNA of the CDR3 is TGTGCCAGCTCACTCGACAGGGGGGTAAACACTGAAGCTTTCTTT.

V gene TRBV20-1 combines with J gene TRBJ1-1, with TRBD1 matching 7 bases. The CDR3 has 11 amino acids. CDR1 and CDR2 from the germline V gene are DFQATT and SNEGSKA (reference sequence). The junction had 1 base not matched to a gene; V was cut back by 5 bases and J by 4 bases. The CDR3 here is CSADRVTEAFF. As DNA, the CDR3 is TGCAGTGCTGACAGGGTCACTGAAGCTTTCTTT.

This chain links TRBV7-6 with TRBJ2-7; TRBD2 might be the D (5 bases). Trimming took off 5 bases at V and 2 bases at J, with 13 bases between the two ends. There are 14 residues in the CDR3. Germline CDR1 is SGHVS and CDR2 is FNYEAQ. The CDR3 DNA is TGTGCCAGCAGCCCCGAAGGGAGCCCCTACGAGCAGTACTTC. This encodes CASSPEGSPYEQYF.